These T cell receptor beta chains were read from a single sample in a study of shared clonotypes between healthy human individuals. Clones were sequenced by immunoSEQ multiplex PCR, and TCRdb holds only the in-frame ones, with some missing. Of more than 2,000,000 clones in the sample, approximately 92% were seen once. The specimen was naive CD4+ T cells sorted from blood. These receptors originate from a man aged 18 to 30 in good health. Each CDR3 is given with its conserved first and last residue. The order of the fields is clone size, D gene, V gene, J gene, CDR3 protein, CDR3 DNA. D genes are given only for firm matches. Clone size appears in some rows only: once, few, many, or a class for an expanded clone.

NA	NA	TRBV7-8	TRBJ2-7	CASSPVGGRTYEQYF	TGTGCCAGCAGCCCCGTCGGGGGACGAACCTACGAGCAGTACTTC
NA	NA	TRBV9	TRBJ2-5	CASSGSGGPVETQYF	TGTGCCAGCAGCGGGAGTGGGGGCCCGGTAGAGACCCAGTACTTC
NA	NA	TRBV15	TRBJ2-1	CATSRVGEYNEQFF	TGTGCCACCAGCAGAGTGGGAGAATACAATGAGCAGTTCTTC
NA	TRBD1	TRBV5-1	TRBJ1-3	CASSLGQGQKGDSGNTIYF	TGCGCCAGCAGCCTCGGACAGGGCCAAAAGGGTGACTCTGGAAACACCATATATTTT
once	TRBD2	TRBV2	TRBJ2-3	CAVTRTSGTDTQYF	TGTGCCGTGACGAGGACTAGCGGGACAGATACGCAGTATTTT
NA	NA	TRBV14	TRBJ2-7	CASSQEGPNGGLSYEQYF	TGTGCCAGCAGCCAAGAGGGTCCTAACGGAGGTCTCTCCTACGAGCAGTACTTC
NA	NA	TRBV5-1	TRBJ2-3	CASHLAGTDTQYF	TGCGCCAGCCACTTGGCGGGCACAGATACGCAGTATTTT
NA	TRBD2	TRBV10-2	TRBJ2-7	CASSKGLAGLYEQYF	TGCGCCAGCAGTAAGGGACTAGCGGGACTCTACGAGCAGTACTTC
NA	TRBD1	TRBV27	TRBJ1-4	CASSYRTGLATNEKLFF	TGTGCCAGCAGCTATAGGACAGGGCTTGCAACTAATGAAAAACTGTTTTTT
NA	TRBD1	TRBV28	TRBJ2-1	CASSPIGPTGWPFF	TGTGCCAGCAGTCCTATCGGCCCGACAGGGTGGCCGTTCTTC
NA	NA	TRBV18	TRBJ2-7	CATSLAETYEQYF	TGTGCCACCTCCTTGGCGGAAACCTACGAGCAGTACTTC